These 11 T cell receptor beta chains were sequenced from one sample in a study of blood T cell repertoires in COVID-19. Generated by immunoSEQ multiplex PCR, the TCRdb table keeps only in-frame clones and is missing some. The sample contains under 400,000 clones, around 89% of which appear only once. The specimen sequenced was peripheral blood. These receptors originate from a man aged 18-30 years with active or convalescent COVID-19.

This sequence joins TRBV4-3 and TRBJ2-1, with 10 positions matching TRBD2. The V gene end was trimmed by 3 bases and the J gene end by 0 bases; junction bases not matched to a gene: 5. The CDR3 runs 17 residues. Germline lookup yields CDR1 LGHNA and CDR2 YSLEER. The CDR3 loop is CASSQGLARGSYNEQFF. DNA of the CDR3: TGCGCCAGCAGCCAGGGACTAGCGCGAGGCTCCTACAATGAGCAGTTCTTC.

The chain couples TRBV15 to TRBJ2-2; 7 positions match TRBD2. V shed 1 base, J shed 3 bases, and the junction held 2 bases outside the gene matches. The CDR3 is 15 amino acids. CDR1 LNHNV and CDR2 YYDKDF come from the germline V gene (reference sequence). CDR3 nucleotides: TGTGCCACCAGCAGAGGGGACTATGACACCGGGGAGCTGTTTTTT. Translated: CATSRGDYDTGELFF.

This chain uses TRBV6-5 with TRBJ2-3; D may be TRBD2 (5 bases). The CDR3 is 15 amino acids. V was cut by 2 bases and J by 0 bases, with 9 bases left in between. CDR1 and CDR2 from the germline V gene are MNHEY and SVGAGI. CDR3 coding DNA: TGTGCCAGCAGTTACAACGGACTGAGCACAGATACGCAGTATTTT. It translates to CASSYNGLSTDTQYF.

The J gene is TRBJ2-2, the V gene TRBV7-3; the D gene is possibly TRBD2 (7 bases). V shed 4 bases and J shed 4 bases, with 16 bases lying between them. The CDR3 totals 16 residues. The germline CDR1 and CDR2 sequences are SGHTA and FQGTGA. CDR3 bases: TGTGCCAGCAGCTACACCGGGGGGCGGGCCACCGGGGAGCTGTTTTTT. This translates into CASSYTGGRATGELFF.

The chain employs TRBV6-5 and TRBJ1-2, with TRBD1 as a possible D gene (6 bases). This CDR3 is 13 amino acids long. Germline CDR1 is MNHEY and CDR2 is SVGAGI. The V gene lost 6 bases and the J gene lost 8 bases, with 16 bases spanning the gap. CDR3 coding DNA: TGTGCCAGCAGCCGTACCAGGGGTTTAGGCTACACCTTC. The encoded protein is CASSRTRGLGYTF.

The gene calls are TRBV29-1 and TRBJ2-7; D not resolved. Germline CDR1 reads SQVTM; CDR2 reads ANQGSEA. This CDR3 spans 13 amino acids. The V and J ends lost 4 bases and 2 bases respectively, with 12 bases between them. CDR3 coding DNA: TGCAGCGTTGGTGCCAGATTGACCTACGAGCAGTACTTC. Amino acids: CSVGARLTYEQYF.

This clone showed up just once. The chain employs TRBV29-1 and TRBJ2-7; TRBD2 matches at 8 bases. This CDR3 has 14 amino acids. The junction had 13 bases not matched to a gene; V was cut back by 7 bases and J by 5 bases. From germline, CDR1 is SQVTM and CDR2 ANQGSEA. CDR3 in DNA: TGCAGCGGGACGGGGGCGGCGGGAGGAAACGAGCAGTACTTC. Translating it yields CSGTGAAGGNEQYF.

The chain links TRBV25-1 to TRBJ2-7; perhaps TRBD1 as D (6 bases). The CDR3 extends over 14 amino acids. Germline V gives CDR1 MGHDK, CDR2 SYGVNS. Trimming removed 6 bases at V and 7 bases at J, with 19 bases between. CDR3 DNA sequence: TGTGCCAGCAGCCACAGGGACCCCATAAGGGAGCAGTACTTC. Translated, it gives CASSHRDPIREQYF.

In nucleotides, the CDR3 is TGCGCCAGCAGCCCCCGCGAGGGACTAGCGGGGGGGGGCGAGCAGTACTTC. This translates into CASSPREGLAGGGEQYF. The chain recombines TRBV4-1 with TRBJ2-7; 16 bases fit TRBD2. Germline CDR1 and CDR2: MGHRA and YSYEKL. With 4 bases clipped from V and 6 bases from J, the junction kept 9 bases outside the gene matches. The CDR3 totals 17 residues.

For the CDR3, the DNA is TGTGCCAGCAGCCCTGGACTAGCGGGACAAGAGACCCAGTACTTC. Translated: CASSPGLAGQETQYF. J is TRBJ2-5 and V is TRBV14; TRBD2 matches at 12 bases. V gave up 4 bases and J gave up 2 bases; unmatched junction bases: 2. The germline CDR1 and CDR2 sequences are SGHDN and FVKESK. The CDR3 runs 15 residues.

The DNA for the CDR3 is TGTGCCAGCAGCGTAGGGACTAGCGGGGGGACTTTAGACGAGCAGTTCTTC. This gives the protein CASSVGTSGGTLDEQFF. The chain couples TRBV9 to TRBJ2-1; 14 bases are a match to TRBD2. This CDR3 is built from 17 residues. V gave up 0 bases and J gave up 10 bases; unmatched junction bases: 9. The germline gives CDR1 SGDLS, CDR2 YYNGEE.